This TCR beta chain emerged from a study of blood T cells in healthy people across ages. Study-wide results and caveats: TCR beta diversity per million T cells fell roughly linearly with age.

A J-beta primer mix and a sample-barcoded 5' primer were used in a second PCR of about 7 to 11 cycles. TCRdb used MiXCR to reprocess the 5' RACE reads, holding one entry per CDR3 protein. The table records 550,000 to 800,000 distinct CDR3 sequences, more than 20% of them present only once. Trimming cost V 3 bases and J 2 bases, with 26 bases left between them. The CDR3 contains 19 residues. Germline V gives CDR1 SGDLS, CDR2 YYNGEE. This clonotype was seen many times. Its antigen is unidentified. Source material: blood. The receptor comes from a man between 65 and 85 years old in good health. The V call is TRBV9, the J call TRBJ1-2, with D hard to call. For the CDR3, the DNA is TGTGCCAGCAGCGGCTCCCCCCCCCATCAGAATCGTGGAAACTATGGCTACACCTTC. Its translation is CASSGSPPHQNRGNYGYTF.